Presented here are 2 T cell receptor beta chains from one specimen sequenced in a study of blood T cells in healthy people across ages. A second PCR of 7 to 11 cycles used a sample-barcoded 5' primer and a J-beta primer mix. TCRdb ran MiXCR on the 5' RACE reads and lists one entry per CDR3 protein. The sample carries 1.2 million to 1.5 million distinct CDR3 sequences, 42% recorded once. The specimen sequenced was blood. The receptors were gathered from a young woman in good health.

The genes are TRBV7-9 and TRBJ2-3; D gene uncertain. Germline lookup yields CDR1 SEHNR and CDR2 FQNEAQ (reference sequence). V was cut by 1 base and J by 2 bases, with 13 bases left in between. This CDR3 has 16 residues. The CDR3 coding sequence is TGTGCCAGCAGCTTAGAGGCGAGACACCTCACAGATACGCAGTATTTT. Protein product: CASSLEARHLTDTQYF.

V usage is TRBV27 and J usage is TRBJ2-3; 9 nucleotides agree with TRBD2. Germline CDR1 is MNHEY and CDR2 is SMNVEV (reference sequence). The CDR3 is 17 residues long. V lost 6 bases to trimming and J lost 5 bases; unmatched junction nucleotides: 15. This chain's CDR3 is CASRTLGGGALGDTQYF. The CDR3, as DNA: TGTGCCAGCAGGACCCTAGGCGGGGGGGCCCTGGGAGATACGCAGTATTTT.